What follows describes a single TCR beta chain. Trimming stripped 1 base from V and 10 bases from J, with 11 bases between. The CDR3 contains 14 residues. In germline, CDR1 is SGHTA, CDR2 FQGNSA. The data originate from a study of blood T cell repertoires in COVID-19. As for the study in general: Acute and convalescent COVID-19 samples came from the United States, Italy and Spain. In each case, the material was cDNA or gDNA derived from T cells, B-cell-depleted T cells, or PBMCs.

In the original analysis: Amplifying reference gene primers gave estimates of nucleated cell counts. Assay: immunoSEQ multiplex PCR; the TCRdb copy retains only in-frame clones and omits some. V, J and clone size are those of that table, while D and trimming were read from the DNA. The table shows around 84,000 clones, with 80% to 90% occurring only once. The chain recombines TRBV7-2 with TRBJ1-6, with D possibly TRBD1 on 5 matching bases. The TCR sequence derives from a man aged 80 or over with active or convalescent COVID-19. The material sequenced was peripheral blood. CDR3 in DNA: TGTGCCAGCAGCTTAGGGAGGGACGGGTCACCCCTCCACTTT. Translating it yields CASSLGRDGSPLHF.